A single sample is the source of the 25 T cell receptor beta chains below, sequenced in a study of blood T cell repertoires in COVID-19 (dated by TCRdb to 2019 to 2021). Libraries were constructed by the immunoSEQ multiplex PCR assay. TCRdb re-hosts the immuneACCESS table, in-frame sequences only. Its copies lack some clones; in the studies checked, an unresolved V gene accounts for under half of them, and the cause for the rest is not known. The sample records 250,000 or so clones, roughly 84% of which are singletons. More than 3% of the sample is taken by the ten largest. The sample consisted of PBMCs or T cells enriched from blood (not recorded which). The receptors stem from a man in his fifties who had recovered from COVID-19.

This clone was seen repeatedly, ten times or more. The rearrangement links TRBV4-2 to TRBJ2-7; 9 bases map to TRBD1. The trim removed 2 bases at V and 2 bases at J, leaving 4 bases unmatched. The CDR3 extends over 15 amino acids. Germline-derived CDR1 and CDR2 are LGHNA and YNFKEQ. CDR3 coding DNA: TGTGCCAGCAGCCAACCGACAGGGGGAGCCTACGAGCAGTACTTC. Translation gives CASSQPTGGAYEQYF.

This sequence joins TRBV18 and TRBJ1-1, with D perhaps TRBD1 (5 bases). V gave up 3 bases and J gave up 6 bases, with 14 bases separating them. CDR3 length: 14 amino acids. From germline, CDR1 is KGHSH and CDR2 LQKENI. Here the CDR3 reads CASSPAGTNSEAFF. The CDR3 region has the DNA TGTGCCAGCTCACCGGCCGGGACTAACTCTGAAGCTTTCTTT. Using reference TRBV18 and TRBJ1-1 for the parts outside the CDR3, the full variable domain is NAGVMQNPRHLVRRRGQEARLRCSPMKGHSHVYWYRQLPEEGLKFMVYLQKENIIDESGMPKERFSAEFPKEGPSILRIQQVVRGDSAAYFCASSPAGTNSEAFFGQGTRLTVV.

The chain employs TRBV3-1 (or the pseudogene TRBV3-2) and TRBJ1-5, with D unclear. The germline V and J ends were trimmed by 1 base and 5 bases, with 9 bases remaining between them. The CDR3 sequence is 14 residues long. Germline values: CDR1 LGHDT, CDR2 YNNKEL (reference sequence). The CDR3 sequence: CASSQGHRDQPQHF. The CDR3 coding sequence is TGTGCCAGCAGCCAAGGACATCGTGATCAGCCCCAGCATTTT.

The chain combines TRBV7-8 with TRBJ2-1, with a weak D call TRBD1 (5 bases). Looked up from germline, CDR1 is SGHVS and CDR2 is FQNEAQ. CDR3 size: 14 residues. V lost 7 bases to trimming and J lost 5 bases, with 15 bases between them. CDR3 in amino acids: CASNLRESNNEQFF. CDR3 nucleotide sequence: TGTGCCAGCAACCTCAGGGAATCGAACAATGAGCAGTTCTTC.

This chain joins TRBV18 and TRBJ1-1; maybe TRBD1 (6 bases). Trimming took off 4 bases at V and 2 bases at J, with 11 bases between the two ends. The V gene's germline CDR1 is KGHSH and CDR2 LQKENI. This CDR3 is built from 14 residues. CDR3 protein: CASSQQGDNTEAFF. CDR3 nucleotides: TGTGCCAGCTCACAACAGGGAGATAACACTGAAGCTTTCTTT.

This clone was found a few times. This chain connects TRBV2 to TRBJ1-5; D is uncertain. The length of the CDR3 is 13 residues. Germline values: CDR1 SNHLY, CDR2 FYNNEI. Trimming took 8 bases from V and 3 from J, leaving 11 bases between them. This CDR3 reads CASGGRINQPQHF. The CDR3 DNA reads TGTGCCAGCGGAGGCAGAATCAATCAGCCCCAGCATTTT. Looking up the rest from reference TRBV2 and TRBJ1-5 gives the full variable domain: EPEVTQTPSHQVTQMGQEVILRCVPISNHLYFYWYRQILGQKVEFLVSFYNNEISEKSEIFDDQFSVERPDGSNFTLKIRSTKLEDSAMYFCASGGRINQPQHFGDGTRLSIL.

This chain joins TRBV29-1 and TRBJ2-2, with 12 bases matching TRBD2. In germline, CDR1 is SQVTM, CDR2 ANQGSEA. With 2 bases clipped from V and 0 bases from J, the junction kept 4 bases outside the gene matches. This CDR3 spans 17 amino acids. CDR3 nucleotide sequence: TGCAGCGTTGAATCGACTAGCGGGGGAGCGAACACCGGGGAGCTGTTTTTT. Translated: CSVESTSGGANTGELFF.

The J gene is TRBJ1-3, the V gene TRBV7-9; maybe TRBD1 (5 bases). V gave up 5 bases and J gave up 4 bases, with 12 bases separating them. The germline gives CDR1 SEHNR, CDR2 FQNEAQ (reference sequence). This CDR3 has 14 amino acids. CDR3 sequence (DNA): TGTGCCAGCAGCCCGGCCGGGGGGGGAAACACCATATATTTT. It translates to CASSPAGGGNTIYF.

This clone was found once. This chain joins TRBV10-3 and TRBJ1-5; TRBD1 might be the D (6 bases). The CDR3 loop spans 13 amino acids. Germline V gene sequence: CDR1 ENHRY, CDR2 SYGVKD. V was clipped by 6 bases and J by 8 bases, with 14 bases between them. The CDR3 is CAISGTPREPQHF. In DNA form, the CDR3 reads TGTGCCATCAGCGGGACACCCAGGGAGCCCCAGCATTTT.

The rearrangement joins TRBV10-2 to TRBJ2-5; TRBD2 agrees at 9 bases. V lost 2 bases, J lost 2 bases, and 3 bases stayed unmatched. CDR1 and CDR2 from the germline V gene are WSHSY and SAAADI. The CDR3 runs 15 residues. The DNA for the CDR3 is TGCGCCAGCAGTGAGCCAGCGGGGGGACAAGAGACCCAGTACTTC. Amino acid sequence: CASSEPAGGQETQYF.

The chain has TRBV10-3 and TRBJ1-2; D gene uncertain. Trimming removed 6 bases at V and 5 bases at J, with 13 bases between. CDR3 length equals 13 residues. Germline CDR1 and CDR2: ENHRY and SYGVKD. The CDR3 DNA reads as TGTGCCATCAGCCCCGGAGCCGATTATGGCTACACCTTC. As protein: CAISPGADYGYTF.

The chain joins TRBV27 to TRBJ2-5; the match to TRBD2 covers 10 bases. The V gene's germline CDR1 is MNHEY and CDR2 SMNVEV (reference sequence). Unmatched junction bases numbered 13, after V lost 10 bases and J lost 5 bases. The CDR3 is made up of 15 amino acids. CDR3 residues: CATRRTSGPLETQYF. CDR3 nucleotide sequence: TGTGCCACTAGGCGGACTAGCGGCCCTCTCGAGACCCAGTACTTC.

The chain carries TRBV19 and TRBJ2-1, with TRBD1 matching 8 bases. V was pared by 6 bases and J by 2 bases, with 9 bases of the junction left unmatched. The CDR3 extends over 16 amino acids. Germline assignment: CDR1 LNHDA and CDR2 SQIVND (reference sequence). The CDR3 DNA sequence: TGTGCCAGTAGGTCGACAGGGGTTCCCACCTACAATGAGCAGTTCTTC. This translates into CASRSTGVPTYNEQFF.

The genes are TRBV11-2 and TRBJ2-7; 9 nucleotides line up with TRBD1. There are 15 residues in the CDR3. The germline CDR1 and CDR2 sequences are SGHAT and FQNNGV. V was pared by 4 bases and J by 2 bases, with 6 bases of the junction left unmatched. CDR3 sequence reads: CASSSWTGDTYEQYF. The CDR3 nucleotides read TGTGCCAGCAGCTCGTGGACAGGGGACACCTACGAGCAGTACTTC.

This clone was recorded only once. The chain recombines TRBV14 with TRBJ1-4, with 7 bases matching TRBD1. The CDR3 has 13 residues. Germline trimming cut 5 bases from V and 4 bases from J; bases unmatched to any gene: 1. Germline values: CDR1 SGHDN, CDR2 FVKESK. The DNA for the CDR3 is TGTGCCAGCAGCAGGGGGCTTAATGAAAAACTGTTTTTT. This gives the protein CASSRGLNEKLFF.

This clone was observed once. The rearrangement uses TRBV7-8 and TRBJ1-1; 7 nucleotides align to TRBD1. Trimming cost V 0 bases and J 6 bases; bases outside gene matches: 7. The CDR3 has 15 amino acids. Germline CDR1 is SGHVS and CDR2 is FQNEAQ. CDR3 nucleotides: TGTGCCAGCAGCTTAGCCACAGGGGCGGCGGCTGAAGCTTTCTTT. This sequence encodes CASSLATGAAAEAFF.

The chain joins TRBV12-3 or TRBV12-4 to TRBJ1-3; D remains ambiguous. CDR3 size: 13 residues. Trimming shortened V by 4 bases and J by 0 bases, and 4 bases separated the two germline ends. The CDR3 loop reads CASSSSSGNTIYF. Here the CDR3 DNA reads TGTGCCAGCAGTTCGTCCTCTGGAAACACCATATATTTT.

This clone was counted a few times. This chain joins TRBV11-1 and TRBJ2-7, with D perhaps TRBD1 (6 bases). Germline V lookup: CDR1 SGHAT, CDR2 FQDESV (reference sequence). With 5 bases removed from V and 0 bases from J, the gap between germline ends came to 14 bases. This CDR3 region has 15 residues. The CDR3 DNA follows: TGTGCCAGCAGCGCGAGACAGGTCTCCTCCTACGAGCAGTACTTC. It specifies CASSARQVSSYEQYF.

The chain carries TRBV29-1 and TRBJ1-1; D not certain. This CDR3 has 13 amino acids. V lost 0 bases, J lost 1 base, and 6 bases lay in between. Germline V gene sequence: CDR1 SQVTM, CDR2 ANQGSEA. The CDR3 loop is CSVEEQKNTEAFF. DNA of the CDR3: TGCAGCGTTGAAGAACAGAAGAACACTGAAGCTTTCTTT. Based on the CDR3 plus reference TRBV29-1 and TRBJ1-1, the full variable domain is SAVISQKPSRDICQRGTSLTIQCQVDSQVTMMFWYRQQPGQSLTLIATANQGSEATYESGFVIDKFPISRPNLTFSTLTVSNMSPEDSSIYLCSVEEQKNTEAFFGQGTRLTVV.

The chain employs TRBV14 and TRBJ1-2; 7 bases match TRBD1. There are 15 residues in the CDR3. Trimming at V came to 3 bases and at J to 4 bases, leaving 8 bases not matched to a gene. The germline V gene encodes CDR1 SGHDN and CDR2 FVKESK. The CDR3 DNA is TGTGCCAGCAGCCATCGTGCCGGGACAGTCTATGGCTACACCTTC. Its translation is CASSHRAGTVYGYTF.

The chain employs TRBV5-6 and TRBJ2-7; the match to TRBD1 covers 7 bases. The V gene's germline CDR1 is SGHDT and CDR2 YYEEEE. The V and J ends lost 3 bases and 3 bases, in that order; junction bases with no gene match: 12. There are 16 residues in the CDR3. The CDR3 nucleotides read TGTGCCAGCAGCTCCTGGAACCGACAGGGTGGCTACGAGCAGTACTTC. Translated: CASSSWNRQGGYEQYF.

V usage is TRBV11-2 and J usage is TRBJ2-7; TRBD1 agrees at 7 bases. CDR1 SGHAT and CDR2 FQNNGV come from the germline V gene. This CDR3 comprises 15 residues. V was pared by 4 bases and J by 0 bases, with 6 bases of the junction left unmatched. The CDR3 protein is CASSSIGQDSYEQYF. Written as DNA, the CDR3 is TGTGCCAGCAGCTCCATTGGACAGGACTCCTACGAGCAGTACTTC.

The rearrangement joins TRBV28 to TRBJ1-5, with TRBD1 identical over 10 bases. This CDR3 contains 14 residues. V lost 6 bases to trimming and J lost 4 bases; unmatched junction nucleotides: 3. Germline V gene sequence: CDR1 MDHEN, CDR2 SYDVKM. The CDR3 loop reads CASRGQGMNQPQHF. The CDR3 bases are TGTGCCAGCAGGGGACAGGGGATGAATCAGCCCCAGCATTTT.

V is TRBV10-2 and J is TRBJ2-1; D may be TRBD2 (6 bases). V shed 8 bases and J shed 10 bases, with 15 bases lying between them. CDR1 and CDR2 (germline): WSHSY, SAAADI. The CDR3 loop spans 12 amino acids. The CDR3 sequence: CASRLGRGEQFF. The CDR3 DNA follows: TGCGCCAGCCGCCTCGGGAGAGGGGAGCAGTTCTTC.

DNA of the CDR3: TGTGCCAGCAGCCGTGAGGGTACAGCCTACGAGCAGTACTTC. This sequence encodes CASSREGTAYEQYF. The chain employs TRBV9 and TRBJ2-7, with TRBD2 as a possible D gene (5 bases). CDR1 SGDLS and CDR2 YYNGEE come from the germline V gene. CDR3 length: 14 residues. V lost 4 bases and J lost 2, with 13 bases in between. The whole variable domain, remainder taken from reference TRBV9 and TRBJ2-7, is DSGVTQTPKHLITATGQRVTLRCSPRSGDLSVYWYQQSLDQGLQFLIQYYNGEERAKGNILERFSAQQFPDLHSELNLSSLELGDSALYFCASSREGTAYEQYFGPGTRLTVT.